This T cell receptor beta chain was recovered during a study of blood T cells in healthy people across ages. This CDR3 has 13 amino acids. CDR1 WSHSY and CDR2 SAAADI come from the germline V gene. V gave up 7 bases and J gave up 3 bases, with 13 bases separating them. A J-beta primer mix and a sample-barcoded 5' primer were used in a second PCR of roughly 6 to 11 cycles. TCRdb called the 5' RACE reads again in MiXCR, with one record for every CDR3 protein. The sample holds 750,000 or so distinct CDR3 sequences, 25% seen once. The same sample was also used in a study of T cells of mothers and their children.

The sequenced material came from blood. The receptor was isolated from a boy aged 5-17 years in good health. V usage is TRBV10-2 and J usage is TRBJ2-7; no reliable D call. Here the CDR3 reads CASTRDGHYEQYF. The CDR3 nucleotides are TGCGCCAGCACGCGTGACGGTCACTACGAGCAGTACTTC.